This is a list of T cell receptor beta chains from one sample in a study of control samples from healthy donors and cancer patients. The table came from immunoSEQ multiplex PCR; TCRdb's copy has only in-frame clones and leaves some out. The sample records 15,000 to 20,000 clones, just over 85% being singletons. The specimen was PBMCs. The receptor source for this set is a woman aged 70-85 years with colorectal cancer. Each CDR3 is given without its conserved first and last residue. Size values are once, few and many counts, or a class for expanded clones, and some rows have none.

v_gene,j_gene,abundance,CDR3aa
TRBV9,TRBJ1-6,.,ASSVSGTDNSPLH
TRBV3-1/TRBV3-2,TRBJ2-3,.,ASSQDATESSTDTQY
TRBV28,TRBJ2-2,.,ASKTGDLETGELF
TRBV5-1,TRBJ2-2,.,ASSLQGNTGELF
TRBV20-1,TRBJ1-2,once,SASVSDYGYT
TRBV27,TRBJ2-2,.,ASSLLNTGELF
TRBV5-1,TRBJ2-5,.,ASSFLGQETQY
TRBV5-6,TRBJ2-7,once,ASSRTASYEQY
TRBV7-9,TRBJ2-1,.,ASQQIGEQF
TRBV27,TRBJ1-5,.,ASSSGAHPNQPQH
TRBV18,TRBJ2-5,.,ASSPSITGETQY
TRBV30,TRBJ1-2,once,AWGGQGARGYT
TRBV9,TRBJ2-2,.,ASSPPGQFTGELF
TRBV19,TRBJ1-4,.,ASSFRPPPGEKLF
TRBV7-2,TRBJ1-2,.,ASSQTKGTSGYT
TRBV14,TRBJ1-1,.,ASSQAGGTEAF
TRBV2,TRBJ2-5,.,ASSAFRQETQY
TRBV5-1,TRBJ2-1,.,ASSFSSGRGKWYEQF
TRBV13,TRBJ1-1,.,ASSLGGGYDTEAF
TRBV18,TRBJ1-2,few,ASSSDRNYGYT
TRBV15,TRBJ2-3,few,ATSREYSPGQGNTDTQY
TRBV6-4,TRBJ2-3,.,ASSDGGARTDTQY
TRBV29-1,TRBJ2-1,.,SVGVGTNYNEQF
TRBV18,TRBJ2-1,.,ASSQGLGDEQF
TRBV4-2,TRBJ1-5,once,ASSQEGLANQPQH
TRBV4-1,TRBJ2-1,.,ASSPGTSGSRSYNEQF
TRBV5-3,TRBJ1-4,.,ARSGRALTKLF
TRBV2,TRBJ1-1,.,ASRGDSLNTEAF
TRBV11-2,TRBJ2-2,.,ASSFATGELF
TRBV7-9,TRBJ1-4,.,ASSLARGGDEKLF
TRBV4-3,TRBJ1-4,.,ASSQDPTGINEKLF
TRBV6-5,TRBJ2-4,.,ASRDHQGAKNIQY
TRBV11-3,TRBJ1-3,.,ASSADSGNTIY
TRBV10-3,TRBJ1-1,few,AISELLGGGGSDAEAF
TRBV10-3,TRBJ2-5,.,AIRGQEETQY
TRBV6-5,TRBJ1-2,.,ASSYSHRDRVYGYT
TRBV3-1/TRBV3-2,TRBJ2-1,.,ASSQAQGAYNEQF
TRBV24-1,TRBJ2-1,.,ATNPGPPEDEQF
TRBV13,TRBJ2-1,.,ASSPAGAYNEQF
TRBV10-3,TRBJ2-1,.,AISESGTLRDEQF
TRBV11-3,TRBJ2-2,.,ASSSPPRELF
TRBV11-2,TRBJ2-3,.,ASSPGTAKSDTQY